This T cell receptor beta chain is drawn from a study of T cell repertoires in cytomegalovirus infection. TCRdb itself ran the reads through MiXCR, one entry per CDR3 protein. The sample gives roughly 500,000 distinct CDR3 sequences, about 11% of which show up once; roughly 10% is in the top ten. This clonotype was found a few times. The TCR originated in a human donor in good health (CMV status not recorded). Some clones in this sample may be carry-over from other donors' samples. Sequenced: PBMCs.

The CDR3 spells CASSLRLAGTSYEQYF. For the CDR3, the DNA is TGTGCCAGCAGCTTAAGGCTAGCGGGGACGTCCTACGAGCAGTACTTC. The genes are TRBV11-2 and TRBJ2-7, with 9 bases that match TRBD2. The V gene's germline CDR1 is SGHAT and CDR2 FQNNGV. This CDR3 is built from 16 residues. After removal of 2 bases from V and 1 base from J, the junction contained 6 bases not matched to a gene.